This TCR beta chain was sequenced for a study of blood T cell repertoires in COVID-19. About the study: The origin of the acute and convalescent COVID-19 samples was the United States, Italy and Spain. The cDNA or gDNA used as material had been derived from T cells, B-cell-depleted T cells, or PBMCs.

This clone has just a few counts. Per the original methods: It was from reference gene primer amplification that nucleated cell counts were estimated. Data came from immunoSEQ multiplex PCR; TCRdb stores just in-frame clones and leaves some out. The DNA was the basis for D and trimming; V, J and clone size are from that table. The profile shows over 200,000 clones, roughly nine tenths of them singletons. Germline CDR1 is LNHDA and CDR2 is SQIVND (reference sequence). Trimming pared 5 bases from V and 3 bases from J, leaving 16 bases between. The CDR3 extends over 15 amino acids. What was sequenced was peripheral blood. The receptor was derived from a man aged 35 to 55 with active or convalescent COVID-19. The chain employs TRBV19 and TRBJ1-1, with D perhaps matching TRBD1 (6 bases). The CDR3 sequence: CASSSRTEIYTEAFF. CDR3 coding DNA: TGTGCCAGTAGTTCTAGGACAGAAATCTACACTGAAGCTTTCTTT.